This T cell receptor beta chain was recorded in a study of shared clonotypes between healthy human individuals. In replicate PCRs of sorted subsets, roughly 200 ng DNA, roughly 31,000 T cell genomes, was used. Profiled with immunoSEQ multiplex PCR; TCRdb holds only in-frame clones, not every one. The sample has more than 2,000,000 clones; 90% to 95% are singletons. Study findings and constraints: Relative to their counterparts shared across all four donors, non-shared clonotypes exhibited diminished generation probabilities. Exclusively blood specimens were collected; tissue repertoires likely differ. The study's rarefaction showed incomplete sorted-subset sequencing despite large depth.

On this clone: Its antigen is unidentified.

The CDR3 is 17 residues long. Trimming at V came to 3 bases and at J to 4 bases, leaving 12 bases not matched to a gene. CDR1 and CDR2 (germline): SGHRS, YFSETQ. The origin of this receptor is a man aged 18 to 35 in good health. Sequenced material: naive CD4+ T cells sorted from blood. Subset here: CD45RA+ positively selected. The V and J genes are TRBV5-1 and TRBJ2-3; 9 bases line up with TRBD1. The CDR3 loop reads CASSSLTGTGYSDTQYF. The CDR3 DNA reads TGCGCCAGCAGCTCCCTAACCGGGACAGGGTATTCAGATACGCAGTATTTT.